This is a list of T cell receptor beta chains from one sample in a study of CD8+CD57+ T cells in acquired aplastic anemia. TCRdb processed the reads anew with MiXCR; each CDR3 protein has one entry. The sample shows some 170,000 distinct CDR3 sequences, 45% to 55% of them seen only once. Sequencing was done on a sample of sorted CD4+, CD8+, or CD8+CD57+ T cells (not recorded which) from PBMCs. The source is a human donor with aplastic anemia. Each CDR3 is given with its conserved first and last residue. The order of the fields is D gene, V gene, clone size, J gene, CDR3 protein, CDR3 DNA. D genes are given only for firm matches. Some rows mark clone size as missing; the rest say once, few, many or name a class of expanded clone.

>.|TRBV5-1|many|TRBJ1-2
CASSLGRTYGYTF
TGCGCCAGCAGCTTGGGTCGGACATACGGCTACACCTTC
>TRBD1|TRBV11-2|many|TRBJ1-5
CASSLGGTGGSNQPQHF
TGTGCCAGCAGCTTAGGGGGGACAGGGGGAAGCAATCAGCCCCAGCATTTT
>.|TRBV20-1|many|TRBJ1-2
CSARGTVGGYTF
TGCAGTGCTAGAGGGACAGTCGGTGGCTACACCTTC
>TRBD2|TRBV2|.|TRBJ2-1
CASSRLKGLFNEQFF
TGTGCCAGCAGTCGACTCAAGGGACTATTCAATGAGCAGTTCTTC
>.|TRBV20-1|.|TRBJ1-1
CSAETAFEGTEAFF
TGCAGTGCTGAAACGGCGTTCGAGGGCACTGAAGCTTTCTTT
>TRBD1|TRBV20-1|many|TRBJ1-6
CSARADPRTGWESPLHF
TGCAGTGCTAGAGCCGACCCCCGGACAGGGTGGGAATCACCCCTCCACTTT
>.|TRBV29-1|many|TRBJ1-2
CSVDSGIRNYGYTF
TGCAGCGTTGATTCGGGAATAAGGAACTATGGCTACACCTTC
>.|TRBV19|many|TRBJ2-5
CASSISSRPPRVETQYF
TGTGCCAGTAGTATCTCTTCCAGGCCCCCTAGGGTGGAGACCCAGTACTTC
>TRBD2|TRBV11-2|many|TRBJ2-3
CASSLVAGGQGDTQYF
TGTGCCAGCAGCTTAGTAGCGGGGGGCCAAGGAGATACGCAGTATTTT
>.|TRBV7-2|.|TRBJ1-5
CASSLAAGVQPQHF
TGTGCCAGCAGCTTAGCGGCCGGGGTTCAGCCCCAGCATTTT
>.|TRBV20-1|once|TRBJ1-1
CSARNPFQGGSTEAFF
TGCAGTGCTAGAAACCCTTTCCAGGGAGGATCCACTGAAGCTTTCTTT
>.|TRBV6-5|many|TRBJ2-1
CASSLGQGRGNEQFF
TGTGCCAGCAGTTTAGGGCAGGGGCGCGGGAATGAGCAGTTCTTC
>.|TRBV2|.|TRBJ2-5
CASSVQEIQYF
TGTGCTAGCAGCGTCCAAGAGATCCAGTACTTC
>TRBD1|TRBV2|.|TRBJ1-5
CASRVQGDNQPQHF
TGTGCCAGCAGGGTACAGGGGGACAATCAGCCCCAGCATTTT
>.|TRBV5-4|.|TRBJ1-4
CACSLGGVGDEKLFF
TGTGCCTGCAGCTTGGGTGGGGTTGGGGATGAAAAACTGTTTTTT
>.|TRBV19|many|TRBJ1-4
CASSLMTGTVEKLFF
TGTGCCAGTAGTTTAATGACCGGGACGGTAGAAAAACTGTTTTTT
>.|TRBV7-3|many|TRBJ1-1
CASSSYTEAFF
TGTGCCAGCAGCAGCTACACTGAAGCTTTCTTT
>.|TRBV14|many|TRBJ1-4
CASSQDLQPNEKLFF
TGTGCCAGCAGCCAAGATTTACAGCCTAATGAAAAACTGTTTTTT
>.|TRBV6-4|.|TRBJ1-6
CASSYNPTAVVHF
TGTGCCAGCAGTTACAACCCTACAGCCGTAGTACACTTT
>.|TRBV20-1|few|TRBJ1-2
CSVMVNYGYTF
TGCAGTGTCATGGTTAACTATGGCTACACCTTC
>.|TRBV15|.|TRBJ2-7
CATSRDVSSEQYF
TGTGCCACCAGCAGGGACGTGAGCTCCGAGCAGTACTTC
>.|TRBV14|many|TRBJ1-2
CASSQTGPLDGYTF
TGTGCCAGCAGCCAAACGGGACCACTCGATGGCTACACCTTC
>.|TRBV18|many|TRBJ1-2
CASSPSRSYGYTF
TGTGCCAGCTCACCGTCCCGATCCTATGGCTACACCTTC
>TRBD1|TRBV6-1|.|TRBJ2-1
CASSRLGQGNNEHFF
TGTGCCAGCAGTCGTTTGGGACAGGGTAACAATGAGCATTTCTTC
>TRBD1|TRBV7-9|.|TRBJ2-7
CASSHEQGLYEQYF
TGTGCCAGCAGCCACGAACAGGGGTTGTACGAGCAGTACTTC
>.|TRBV7-6|many|TRBJ1-3
CASSLAGSSGNTIYF
TGTGCCAGCAGCTTAGCGGGGAGCTCTGGAAACACCATATATTTT
>.|TRBV12-3/TRBV12-4|many|TRBJ2-1
CASSRDSHNEQFF
TGTGCCAGCAGCAGAGACTCTCACAATGAGCAGTTCTTC
>TRBD2|TRBV11-1|.|TRBJ2-5
CASSLGLLAEGQETQYF
TGTGCCAGCAGCTTGGGGCTCCTAGCGGAGGGACAAGAGACCCAGTACTTC
>.|TRBV24-1|.|TRBJ1-1
CATRPGEGVNTEAFF
TGTGCCACCAGACCCGGGGAAGGGGTGAACACTGAAGCTTTCTTT
>.|TRBV4-1|once|TRBJ1-2
CASSHQNYGYTF
TGCGCCAGCAGCCATCAAAACTATGGCTACACCTTC
>.|TRBV5-4|.|TRBJ2-2
CASSLDPRDSGELFF
TGTGCCAGCAGCTTGGACCCCCGGGACTCCGGGGAGCTGTTTTTT
>.|TRBV3-1|.|TRBJ2-3
CASSPAGLPTDTQYF
TGTGCCAGCAGTCCGGCGGGATTGCCCACAGATACGCAGTATTTT
>.|TRBV7-7|.|TRBJ1-4
CASSLGQCEEKLFF
TGTGCTAGCAGCTTAGGACAGTGTGAAGAAAAACTGTTTTTT
>TRBD1|TRBV2|once|TRBJ1-6
CASIPGQTYSPLHF
TGTGCCAGCATCCCGGGACAGACCTATTCACCCCTCCACTTT
>TRBD2|TRBV2|.|TRBJ2-7
CASSDSGVPYEQYF
TGTGCCAGCAGTGACAGCGGGGTCCCCTACGAGCAGTACTTC
>.|TRBV2|.|TRBJ1-5
CASIPSRASNQPQHF
TGTGCCAGCATCCCTAGCAGAGCGAGCAATCAGCCCCAGCATTTT
>.|TRBV29-1|.|TRBJ2-2
CSVKGGLHQPGELFF
TGCAGCGTCAAGGGCGGGCTCCACCAACCCGGGGAGCTGTTTTTT
>.|TRBV7-8|.|TRBJ1-6
CASSLDRQASPLHF
TGTGCCAGCAGCTTAGATCGACAGGCTTCACCCCTCCACTTT
>.|TRBV5-8|many|TRBJ2-3
CASSLARLSADTQYF
TGTGCCAGCAGCTTGGCCCGACTGAGCGCAGATACGCAGTATTTT
>TRBD2|TRBV4-3|.|TRBJ2-7
CASSQYGGAYEQYF
TGCGCCAGCAGCCAATATGGGGGGGCCTACGAGCAGTACTTC
>TRBD1|TRBV15|many|TRBJ1-5
CATSRDGWTGESGQPQHF
TGTGCCACCAGCAGAGATGGATGGACAGGGGAATCGGGTCAGCCCCAGCATTTT
>TRBD1|TRBV7-9|once|TRBJ1-4
CASSQGQEKLFF
TGTGCCAGCAGCCAGGGACAGGAGAAACTGTTTTTT